This section outlines one T cell receptor (beta chain) sequence together with its context. What it recognizes is unknown. The record originates from a study of shared clonotypes between healthy human individuals. Study context: Per-donor plates numbered three CD4 naive, three CD4 memory, two CD8 naive and one CD8 memory. Notes on the study in general: Relative to their counterparts shared across all four donors, non-shared clonotypes exhibited diminished generation probabilities.

This CDR3 has 15 residues. Germline V gene data show CDR1 as ENHRY and CDR2 as SYGVKD. J gave up 5 bases and V 6 bases, and 5 bases lay outside the gene matches. The method was immunoSEQ multiplex PCR; TCRdb's version includes in-frame clones alone and lacks a portion of them. The sample has 1.6 million or so clones, approximately 97% seen once. The TCR was taken from a man aged 30 to 45 in good health. The chain carries TRBV10-3 and TRBJ2-1; 12 positions match TRBD2. The sequencing sample was made of naive CD4+ T cells sorted from blood. Subset: CD45RA+ positively selected. CDR3 region: CAISRLAGADNEQFF. The CDR3 DNA is TGTGCCATCAGCCGACTAGCGGGAGCGGACAATGAGCAGTTCTTC.